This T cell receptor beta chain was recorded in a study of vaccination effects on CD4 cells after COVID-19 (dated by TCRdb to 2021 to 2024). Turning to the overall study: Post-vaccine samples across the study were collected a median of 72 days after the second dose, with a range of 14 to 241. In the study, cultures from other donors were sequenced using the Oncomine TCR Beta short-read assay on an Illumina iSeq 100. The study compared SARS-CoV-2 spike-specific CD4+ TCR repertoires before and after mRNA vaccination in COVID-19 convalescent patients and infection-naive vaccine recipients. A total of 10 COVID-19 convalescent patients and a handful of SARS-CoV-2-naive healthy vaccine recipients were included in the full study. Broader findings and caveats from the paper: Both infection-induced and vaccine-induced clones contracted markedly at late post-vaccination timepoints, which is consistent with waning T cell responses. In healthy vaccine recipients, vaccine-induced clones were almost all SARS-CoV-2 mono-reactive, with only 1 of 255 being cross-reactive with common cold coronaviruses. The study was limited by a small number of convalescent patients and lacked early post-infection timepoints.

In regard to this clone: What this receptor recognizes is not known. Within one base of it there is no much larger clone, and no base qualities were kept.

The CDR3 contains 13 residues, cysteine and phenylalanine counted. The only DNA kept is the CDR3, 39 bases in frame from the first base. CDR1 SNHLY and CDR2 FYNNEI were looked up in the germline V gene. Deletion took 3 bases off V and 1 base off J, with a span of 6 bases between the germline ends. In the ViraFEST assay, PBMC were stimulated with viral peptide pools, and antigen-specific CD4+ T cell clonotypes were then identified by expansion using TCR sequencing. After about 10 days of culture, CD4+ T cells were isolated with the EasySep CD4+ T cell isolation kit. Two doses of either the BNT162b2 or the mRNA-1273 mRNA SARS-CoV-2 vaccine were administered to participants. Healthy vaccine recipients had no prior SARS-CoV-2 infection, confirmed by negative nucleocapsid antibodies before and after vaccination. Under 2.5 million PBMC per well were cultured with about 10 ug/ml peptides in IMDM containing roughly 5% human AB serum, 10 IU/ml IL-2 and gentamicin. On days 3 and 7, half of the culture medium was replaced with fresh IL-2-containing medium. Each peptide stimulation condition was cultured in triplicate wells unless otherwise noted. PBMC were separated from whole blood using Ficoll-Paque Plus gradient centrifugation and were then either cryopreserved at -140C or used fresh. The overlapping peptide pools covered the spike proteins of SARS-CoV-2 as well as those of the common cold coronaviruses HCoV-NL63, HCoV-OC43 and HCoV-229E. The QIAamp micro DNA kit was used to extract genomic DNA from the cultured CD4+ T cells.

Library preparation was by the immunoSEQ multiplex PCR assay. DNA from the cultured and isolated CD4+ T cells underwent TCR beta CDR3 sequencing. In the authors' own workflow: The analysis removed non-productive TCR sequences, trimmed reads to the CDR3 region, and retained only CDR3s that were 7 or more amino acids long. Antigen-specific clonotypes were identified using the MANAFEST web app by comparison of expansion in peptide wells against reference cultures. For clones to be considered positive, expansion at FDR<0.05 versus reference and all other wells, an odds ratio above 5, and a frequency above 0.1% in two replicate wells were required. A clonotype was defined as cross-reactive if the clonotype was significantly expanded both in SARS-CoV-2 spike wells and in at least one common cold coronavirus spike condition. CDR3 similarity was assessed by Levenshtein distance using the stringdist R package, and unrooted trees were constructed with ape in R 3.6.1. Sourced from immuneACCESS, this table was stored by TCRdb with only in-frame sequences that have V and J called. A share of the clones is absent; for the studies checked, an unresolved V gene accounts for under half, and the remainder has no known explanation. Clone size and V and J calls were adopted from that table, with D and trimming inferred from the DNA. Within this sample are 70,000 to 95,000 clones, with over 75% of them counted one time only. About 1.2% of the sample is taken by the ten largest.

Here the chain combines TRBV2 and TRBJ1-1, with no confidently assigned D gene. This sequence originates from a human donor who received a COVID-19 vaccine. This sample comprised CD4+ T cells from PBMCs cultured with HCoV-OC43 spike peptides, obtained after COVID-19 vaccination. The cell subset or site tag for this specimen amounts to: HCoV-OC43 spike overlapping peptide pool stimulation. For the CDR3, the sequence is CASSDRRNTEAFF. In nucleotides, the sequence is TGTGCCAGCAGTGACCGGAGGAACACTGAAGCTTTCTTT.